The clone carrying this T cell receptor beta chain was picked up one time. In germline, CDR1 is GTSNPN, CDR2 SVGIG (reference sequence). There are 13 residues in the CDR3. V was shortened by 5 bases and J by 5 bases, with 13 bases between the two germline ends. This sample stems from a study of blood T cell repertoires in COVID-19. Assay: immunoSEQ multiplex PCR; the TCRdb copy retains only in-frame clones and omits some. The sample contains about 200,000 clones, around 88% of which appear only once. Material for sequencing was PBMCs or T cells enriched from blood (not recorded which). The receptor was derived from a man aged 40-50 years with acute COVID-19. The rearrangement joins TRBV30 to TRBJ1-5; D perhaps matches TRBD1 (6 bases). The DNA for the CDR3 is TGTGCCTGGGCCTCAGGGGATGATCAGCCCCAGCATTTT. Its translation is CAWASGDDQPQHF.